The 22 T cell receptor beta chains in this list originate from one sample, sequenced in a study of shared clonotypes between healthy human individuals. Clones were read by immunoSEQ multiplex PCR, and TCRdb kept only the in-frame ones, dropping some. The sample has more than 500,000 clones; approximately 95% are singletons. Naive CD8 cells, CD45RO-negative and positively selected for CCR7, excluded terminally differentiated effector memory CD45RA+ cells. Material for sequencing was naive CD8+ T cells sorted from blood. The source is a woman aged 25 to 39 in good health.

The J gene is TRBJ2-2, the V gene TRBV2, with TRBD2 identical over 12 bases. The CDR3 sequence is 15 residues long. The germline V gene encodes CDR1 SNHLY and CDR2 FYNNEI. Trimming took 6 bases from V and 4 from J; bases not matched to a gene: 3. The CDR3 DNA sequence: TGTGCCAGCAGCCCGGGACTAGCGGGCACCGGGGAGCTGTTTTTT. Translation gives CASSPGLAGTGELFF.

V and J are TRBV9 and TRBJ2-1; 8 nucleotides agree with TRBD2. V lost 3 bases and J lost 5; bases outside the gene matches: 7. CDR3 size: 15 residues. Germline CDR1 SGDLS, CDR2 YYNGEE. For the CDR3, the DNA is TGTGCCAGCAGCGATAGCGGGAACCTAAACAATGAGCAGTTCTTC. This encodes CASSDSGNLNNEQFF.

The sample holds one count of this clone. The rearrangement links TRBV27 to TRBJ1-1; tentatively, D is TRBD1 (5 bases). CDR1 is MNHEY and CDR2 is SMNVEV in the germline V gene (reference sequence). Trimming shortened V by 3 bases and J by 1 base, and 12 bases separated the two germline ends. The CDR3 sequence is 15 residues long. CDR3 coding DNA: TGTGCCAGCAGTTTTACCGGGGCGGGGAACACTGAAGCTTTCTTT. It yields the protein CASSFTGAGNTEAFF.

This rearrangement joins TRBV7-3 to TRBJ2-7, with D perhaps TRBD2 (5 bases). Trimming cost V 2 bases and J 0 bases, with 8 bases left between them. Germline-derived CDR1 and CDR2 are SGHTA and FQGTGA. There are 14 residues in the CDR3. CDR3 protein: CASSLAGLSYEQYF. The DNA of the CDR3 is TGTGCCAGCAGCTTAGCGGGCCTCTCCTACGAGCAGTACTTC.

V usage is TRBV11-2 and J usage is TRBJ2-3, with TRBD2 matching over 11 bases. The J segment lost 6 bases and the V segment lost 4 bases, leaving 6 bases of the junction unmatched. The CDR3 runs 15 residues. From germline, CDR1 is SGHAT and CDR2 FQNNGV. The CDR3 loop reads CASSSLSGRADTQYF. In nucleotides, the CDR3 is TGTGCCAGCAGCTCACTTAGCGGGAGGGCCGATACGCAGTATTTT. The variable domain in full, completed from reference TRBV11-2 and TRBJ2-3, reads EAGVAQSPRYKIIEKRQSVAFWCNPISGHATLYWYQQILGQGPKLLIQFQNNGVVDDSQLPKDRFSAERLKGVDSTLKIQPAKLEDSAVYLCASSSLSGRADTQYFGPGTRLTVL.

The chain couples TRBV18 to TRBJ1-5, with D unclear. Germline-derived CDR1 and CDR2 are KGHSH and LQKENI. V was pared by 4 bases and J by 3 bases, with 13 bases between. The CDR3 has 15 residues. CDR3 sequence reads: CASSLRESDNQPQHF. Here the CDR3 DNA reads TGTGCCAGCTCACTCCGGGAAAGTGACAATCAGCCCCAGCATTTT.

This clone was detected only once. The sample carries other DNA sequences with the same CDR3. The genes are TRBV9 and TRBJ2-1, with D possibly being TRBD1 (5 bases). Trimming left V 4 bases short and J 5 bases short, with 7 bases between. From germline, CDR1 is SGDLS and CDR2 YYNGEE. This CDR3 spans 12 amino acids. CDR3 protein: CASSSGNNEQFF. Here the CDR3 DNA reads TGTGCCAGCAGCTCAGGGAACAATGAGCAGTTCTTC.

V gene TRBV10-2 combines with J gene TRBJ2-7; 7 nucleotides agree with TRBD2. Germline V lookup: CDR1 WSHSY, CDR2 SAAADI. V gave up 4 bases and J gave up 5 bases; unmatched junction bases: 14. The CDR3 loop spans 16 amino acids. The CDR3 DNA sequence: TGCGCCAGCAGTGGACTTTCGGAGGGAGGGTCGGACGAGCAGTACTTC. Encoded protein: CASSGLSEGGSDEQYF.

This clone appeared a single time. The chain employs TRBV27 and TRBJ2-7; D is undetermined. The V gene lost 4 bases and the J gene lost 11 bases, with 12 bases spanning the gap. CDR1 and CDR2 from the germline V gene are MNHEY and SMNVEV (reference sequence). There are 11 residues in the CDR3. This CDR3 is CASSSRGSEYF. The DNA of the CDR3 is TGTGCCAGCAGTTCCCGTGGGTCCGAGTACTTC.

The V gene is TRBV6-5, the J gene TRBJ2-5; 7 positions agree with TRBD1. The CDR3 is 15 amino acids. Germline loops: CDR1 MNHEY, CDR2 SVGAGI. V dropped 5 bases and J dropped 2; count of bases not matched to a gene: 8. The CDR3 region has the DNA TGTGCCAGCAGTAACCTGGACAGGTATCAAGAGACCCAGTACTTC. Translating gives CASSNLDRYQETQYF.

The V and J genes are TRBV29-1 and TRBJ2-7; D not certain. V dropped 4 bases and J dropped 2 bases, with 15 bases sitting between them. This CDR3 comprises 14 residues. Germline CDR1 is SQVTM and CDR2 is ANQGSEA. CDR3 sequence: CSVGGRRYPYEQYF. The CDR3 nucleotides read TGCAGCGTTGGTGGGCGAAGATATCCCTACGAGCAGTACTTC.

Of note for this clone: Distinct nucleotide sequences in the sample also encode this CDR3. The rearrangement links TRBV7-9 to TRBJ1-1; 9 nucleotides agree with TRBD1. Germline assignment: CDR1 SEHNR and CDR2 FQNEAQ (reference sequence). J gave up 2 bases and V 3 bases, and 4 bases lay outside the gene matches. The CDR3 has 15 amino acids. CDR3 bases: TGTGCCAGCAGCTTGGGACAGGGACAAAACACTGAAGCTTTCTTT. Its translation is CASSLGQGQNTEAFF.

This chain joins TRBV2 and TRBJ2-7, with 8 bases that match TRBD2. Looked up from germline, CDR1 is SNHLY and CDR2 is FYNNEI. This CDR3 has 14 amino acids. The J segment lost 1 base and the V segment lost 7 bases, leaving 6 bases of the junction unmatched. CDR3 DNA sequence: TGTGCCAGCACCGAACTAGCGGCGTCCTACGAGCAGTACTTC. It translates to CASTELAASYEQYF.

This sequence joins TRBV11-2 and TRBJ2-1; the D gene is possibly TRBD2 (5 bases). The length of the CDR3 is 13 residues. Germline V CDR1 and CDR2: SGHAT, FQNNGV. V was shortened by 5 bases and J by 9 bases, with 14 bases between the two germline ends. The CDR3 spells CASSRGPRGEQFF. DNA of the CDR3: TGTGCCAGCAGCCGAGGGCCCCGCGGTGAGCAGTTCTTC.

The chain uses TRBV4-1 and TRBJ1-1, with TRBD1 matching 7 bases. V shed 0 bases, J shed 1 base, and the junction held 14 bases outside the gene matches. Germline CDR1 MGHRA, CDR2 YSYEKL. The CDR3 runs to 19 residues. The CDR3 region is CASSQDIRRQGFRNTEAFF. For the CDR3, the DNA is TGCGCCAGCAGCCAAGATATACGGCGACAGGGCTTTAGGAACACTGAAGCTTTCTTT.

This chain joins TRBV5-1 and TRBJ1-1; 7 positions agree with TRBD1. The CDR3 spans 12 residues. Losses at the gene ends were 4 bases for V and 6 bases for J; bases not matched to a gene: 3. Per germline, CDR1 SGHRS and CDR2 YFSETQ. In DNA, the CDR3 is TGCGCCAGCAGCGCGGGACAGCCTGAAGCTTTCTTT. Protein: CASSAGQPEAFF.

The chain couples TRBV4-1 to TRBJ1-5; D is ambiguous. CDR3 length: 16 amino acids. Germline CDR1 reads MGHRA; CDR2 reads YSYEKL. With 0 bases removed from V and 3 bases from J, the gap between germline ends came to 12 bases. This CDR3 is CASSQDGGAFNQPQHF. The CDR3 nucleotides are TGCGCCAGCAGCCAAGATGGAGGTGCCTTCAATCAGCCCCAGCATTTT.

V is TRBV5-4 and J is TRBJ2-7, with 7 bases aligning to TRBD1. The germline gives CDR1 SGHNT, CDR2 YYREEE (reference sequence). CDR3 length: 16 residues. Losses at the gene ends were 0 bases for V and 0 bases for J; bases not matched to a gene: 6. The CDR3 sequence: CASSLVTGKSSYEQYF. The CDR3 nucleotides are TGTGCCAGCAGCTTGGTGACAGGGAAGAGCTCCTACGAGCAGTACTTC.

This chain links TRBV4-1 with TRBJ1-4; 7 bases agree with TRBD1. CDR1 is MGHRA and CDR2 is YSYEKL in the germline V gene. The CDR3 loop spans 16 amino acids. V lost 3 bases to trimming and J lost 7 bases; unmatched junction nucleotides: 11. CDR3 nucleotide sequence: TGCGCCAGCAGCCAGAGTCTGACAGGGAAGGGTGAAAAACTGTTTTTT. It encodes CASSQSLTGKGEKLFF.

This chain links TRBV9 with TRBJ2-7; no firm D call. The germline V gene has CDR1 SGDLS and CDR2 YYNGEE. With 3 bases removed from V and 7 bases from J, the gap between germline ends came to 11 bases. The CDR3 covers 12 residues. DNA for the CDR3: TGTGCCAGCAGCGCTGAGGATAGGGAGCAGTACTTC. This gives the protein CASSAEDREQYF.

The chain links TRBV27 to TRBJ2-1, with 9 bases matching TRBD2. The germline V gene has CDR1 MNHEY and CDR2 SMNVEV (reference sequence). J was trimmed by 4 bases and V by 6 bases; bases with no gene match: 10. The CDR3 sequence is 16 residues long. This CDR3 is CASRYKLAGYYNEQFF. DNA for the CDR3: TGTGCCAGCAGGTATAAACTAGCGGGCTATTACAATGAGCAGTTCTTC.

J is TRBJ1-1 and V is TRBV13, with D possibly matching TRBD1 (6 bases). The V end was cut by 6 bases, the J end by 7 bases, with 18 bases between. CDR1 and CDR2 (germline): PRHDT, FYEKMQ (reference sequence). CDR3 length: 14 residues. CDR3 nucleotides: TGTGCCAGCAGGTCCGGACAGAAATACCATGAAGCTTTCTTT. Translating gives CASRSGQKYHEAFF.